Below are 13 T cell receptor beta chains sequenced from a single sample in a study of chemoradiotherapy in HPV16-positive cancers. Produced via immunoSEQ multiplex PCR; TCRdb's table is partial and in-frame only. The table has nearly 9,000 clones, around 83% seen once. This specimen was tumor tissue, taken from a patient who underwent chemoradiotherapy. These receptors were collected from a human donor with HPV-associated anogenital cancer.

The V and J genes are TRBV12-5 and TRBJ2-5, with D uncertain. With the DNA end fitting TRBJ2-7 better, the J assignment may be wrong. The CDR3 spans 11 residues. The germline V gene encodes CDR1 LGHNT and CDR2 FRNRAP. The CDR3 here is CASGLSHEQYF. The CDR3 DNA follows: TGTGCTAGTGGTTTGAGCCACGAGCAGTACTTC.

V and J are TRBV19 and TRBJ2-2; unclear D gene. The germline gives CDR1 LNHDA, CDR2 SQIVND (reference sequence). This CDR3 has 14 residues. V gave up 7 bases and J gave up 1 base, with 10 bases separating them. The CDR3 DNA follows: TGTGCCAGTAACCCTCTACAGAACACCGGGGAGCTGTTTTTT. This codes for CASNPLQNTGELFF.

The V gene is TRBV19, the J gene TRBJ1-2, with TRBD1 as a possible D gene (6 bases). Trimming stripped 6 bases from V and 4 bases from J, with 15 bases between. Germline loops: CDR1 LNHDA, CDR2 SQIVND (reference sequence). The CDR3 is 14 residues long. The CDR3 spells CASSEPTGLYGYTF. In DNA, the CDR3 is TGTGCCAGTAGCGAACCGACAGGACTCTATGGCTACACCTTC. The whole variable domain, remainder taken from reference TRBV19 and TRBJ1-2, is DGGITQSPKYLFRKEGQNVTLSCEQNLNHDAMYWYRQDPGQGLRLIYYSQIVNDFQKGDIAEGYSVSREKKESFPLTVTSAQKNPTAFYLCASSEPTGLYGYTFGSGTRLTVV.

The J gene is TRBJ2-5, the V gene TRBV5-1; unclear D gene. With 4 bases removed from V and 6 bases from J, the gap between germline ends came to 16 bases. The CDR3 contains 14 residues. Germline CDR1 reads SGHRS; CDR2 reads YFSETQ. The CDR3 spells CASSLDWMGKTQYF. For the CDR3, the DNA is TGCGCCAGCAGCCTTGACTGGATGGGGAAGACCCAGTACTTC.

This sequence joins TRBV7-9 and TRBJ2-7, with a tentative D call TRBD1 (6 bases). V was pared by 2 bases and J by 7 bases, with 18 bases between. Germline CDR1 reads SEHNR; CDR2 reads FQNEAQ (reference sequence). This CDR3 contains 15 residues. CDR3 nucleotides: TGTGCCAGCAGCTTATTCGGCGGGCAGGGGCATGAGCAGTACTTC. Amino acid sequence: CASSLFGGQGHEQYF.

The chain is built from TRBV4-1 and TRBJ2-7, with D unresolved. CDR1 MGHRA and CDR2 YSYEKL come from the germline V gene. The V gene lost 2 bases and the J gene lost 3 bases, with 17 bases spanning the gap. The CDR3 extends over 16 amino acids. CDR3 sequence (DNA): TGCGCCAGCAGCCAATCGGAACAGTATTACTACTACGAGCAGTACTTC. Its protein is CASSQSEQYYYYEQYF.

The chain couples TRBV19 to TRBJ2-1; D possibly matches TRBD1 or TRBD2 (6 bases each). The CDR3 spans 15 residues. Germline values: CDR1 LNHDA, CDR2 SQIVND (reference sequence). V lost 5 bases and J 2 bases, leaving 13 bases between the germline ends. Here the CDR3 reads CASSPIRGAYNEQFF. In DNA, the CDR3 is TGTGCCAGTAGTCCAATTAGGGGGGCCTACAATGAGCAGTTCTTC.

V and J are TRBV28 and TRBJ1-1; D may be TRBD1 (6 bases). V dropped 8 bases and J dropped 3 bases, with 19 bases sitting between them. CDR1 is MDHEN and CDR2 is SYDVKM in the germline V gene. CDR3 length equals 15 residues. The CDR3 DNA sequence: TGTGCCAGCGCGGGGGCCCCAGGGAGCTACACTGAAGCTTTCTTT. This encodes CASAGAPGSYTEAFF.

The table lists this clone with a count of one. The CDR3 coding sequence is TGTGCCAGTAGTATGAGAGCGTTAGGGGGCTTGAACACTGAAGCTTTCTTT. It translates to CASSMRALGGLNTEAFF. The rearrangement uses TRBV19 and TRBJ1-1; 7 bases map to TRBD1. Germline CDR1 and CDR2: LNHDA and SQIVND (reference sequence). This CDR3 spans 17 amino acids. The V and J ends lost 3 bases and 0 bases, in that order; junction bases with no gene match: 10.

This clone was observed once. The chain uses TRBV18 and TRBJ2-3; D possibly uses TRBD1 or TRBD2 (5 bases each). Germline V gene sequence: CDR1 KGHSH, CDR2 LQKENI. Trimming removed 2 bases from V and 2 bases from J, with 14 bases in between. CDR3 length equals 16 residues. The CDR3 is CASSPTSGPPTDTQYF. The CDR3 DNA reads TGTGCCAGCTCACCAACCTCGGGACCCCCCACAGATACGCAGTATTTT.

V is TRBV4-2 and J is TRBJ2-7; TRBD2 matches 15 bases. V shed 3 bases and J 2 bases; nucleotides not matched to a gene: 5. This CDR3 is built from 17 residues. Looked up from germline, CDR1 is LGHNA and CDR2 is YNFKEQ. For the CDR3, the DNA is TGTGCCAGCAGCCAGGGACTAGCGGGGGGAGCAACCTACGAGCAGTACTTC. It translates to CASSQGLAGGATYEQYF.

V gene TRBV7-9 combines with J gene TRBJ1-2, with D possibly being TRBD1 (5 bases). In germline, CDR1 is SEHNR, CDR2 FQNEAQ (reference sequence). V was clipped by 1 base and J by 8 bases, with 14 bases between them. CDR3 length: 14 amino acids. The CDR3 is CASSLVGREKGYTF. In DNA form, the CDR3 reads TGTGCCAGCAGCTTAGTTGGCAGGGAAAAGGGCTACACCTTC.

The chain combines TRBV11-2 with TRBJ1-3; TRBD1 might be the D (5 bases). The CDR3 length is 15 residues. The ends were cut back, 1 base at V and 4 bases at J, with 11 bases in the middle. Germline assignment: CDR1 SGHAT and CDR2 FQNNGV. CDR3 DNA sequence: TGTGCCAGCAGCTTAGCCCAGGGTCAGGGAAACACCATATATTTT. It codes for CASSLAQGQGNTIYF.